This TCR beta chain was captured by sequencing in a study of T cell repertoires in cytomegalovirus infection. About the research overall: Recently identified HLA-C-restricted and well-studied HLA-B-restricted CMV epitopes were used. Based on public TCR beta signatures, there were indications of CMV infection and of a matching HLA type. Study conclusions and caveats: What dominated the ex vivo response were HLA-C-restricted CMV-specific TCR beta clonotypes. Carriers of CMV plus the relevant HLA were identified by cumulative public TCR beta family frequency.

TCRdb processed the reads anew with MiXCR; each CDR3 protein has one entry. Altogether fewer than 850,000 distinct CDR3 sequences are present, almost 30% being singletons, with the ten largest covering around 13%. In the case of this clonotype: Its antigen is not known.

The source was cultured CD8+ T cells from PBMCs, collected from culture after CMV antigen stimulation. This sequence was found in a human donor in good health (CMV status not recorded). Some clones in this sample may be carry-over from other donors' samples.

CDR3 in DNA: TGTGCCAGCAGCCAAGAAGGGGGAGGCACTGAAGCTTTCTTT. Its protein product is CASSQEGGGTEAFF. The chain couples TRBV14 to TRBJ1-1, with a weak D call TRBD1 (6 bases). Germline values: CDR1 SGHDN, CDR2 FVKESK. The CDR3 has 14 residues. With 0 bases removed from V and 4 bases from J, the gap between germline ends came to 9 bases.